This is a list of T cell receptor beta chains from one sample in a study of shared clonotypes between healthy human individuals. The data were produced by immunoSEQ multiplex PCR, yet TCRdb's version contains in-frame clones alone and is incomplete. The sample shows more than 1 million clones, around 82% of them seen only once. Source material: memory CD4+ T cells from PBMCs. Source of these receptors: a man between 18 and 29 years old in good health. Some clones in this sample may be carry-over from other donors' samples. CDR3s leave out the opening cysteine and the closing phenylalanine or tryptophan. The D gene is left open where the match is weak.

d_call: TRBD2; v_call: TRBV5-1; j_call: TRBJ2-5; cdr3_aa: ASSALAGRETQY
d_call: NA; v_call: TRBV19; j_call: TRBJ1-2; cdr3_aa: ASSPLKVFAGANYGYT
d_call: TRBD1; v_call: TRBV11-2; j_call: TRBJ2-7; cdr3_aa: ASTSFWTGAYEQY
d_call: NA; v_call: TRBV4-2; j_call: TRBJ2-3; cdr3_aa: ASSRITVGPRTDTQY
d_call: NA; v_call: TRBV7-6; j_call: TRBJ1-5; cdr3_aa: ASSEQGTENQPQH
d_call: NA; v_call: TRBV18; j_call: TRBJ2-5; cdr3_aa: ASSFRTGSETQY
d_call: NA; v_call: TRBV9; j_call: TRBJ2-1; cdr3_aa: ASSVAGTDYNEQF
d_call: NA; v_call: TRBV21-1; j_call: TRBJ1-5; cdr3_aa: ASSKDQPQH
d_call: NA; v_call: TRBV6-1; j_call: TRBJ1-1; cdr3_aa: ASRENHGGSPRAF
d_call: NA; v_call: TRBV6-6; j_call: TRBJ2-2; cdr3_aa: ASSYGLRNTGELF
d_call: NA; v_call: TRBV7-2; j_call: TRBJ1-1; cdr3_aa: ASSYFGTGNTEAF
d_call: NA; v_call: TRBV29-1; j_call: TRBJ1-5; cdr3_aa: SVVVQSNQPQH
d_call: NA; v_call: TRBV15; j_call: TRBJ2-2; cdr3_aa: AIPRQNTGELF
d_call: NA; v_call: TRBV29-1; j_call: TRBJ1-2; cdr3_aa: TVTAGRGYGYT
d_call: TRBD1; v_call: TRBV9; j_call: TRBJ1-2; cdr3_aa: ASSVQGAGNYGYT
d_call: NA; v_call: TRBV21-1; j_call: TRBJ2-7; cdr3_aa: ASSRIWGNDEQY
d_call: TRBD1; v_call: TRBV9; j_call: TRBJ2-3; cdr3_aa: ASSGRGLPTDTQY
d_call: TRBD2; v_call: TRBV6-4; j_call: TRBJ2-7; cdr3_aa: ASSDSFGAGRKQY
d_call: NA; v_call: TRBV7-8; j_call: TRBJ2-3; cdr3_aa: ASSGQRGFTDTQY
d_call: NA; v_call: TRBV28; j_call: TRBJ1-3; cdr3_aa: ASSLSLMGGNTIY
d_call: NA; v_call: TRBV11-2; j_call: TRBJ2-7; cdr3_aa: ASSLGQGLRQTDYEQY
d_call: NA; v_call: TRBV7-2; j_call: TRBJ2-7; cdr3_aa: ASSLFGQGSGEQY
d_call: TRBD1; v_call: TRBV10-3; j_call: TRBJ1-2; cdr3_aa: AITGTADYGYT
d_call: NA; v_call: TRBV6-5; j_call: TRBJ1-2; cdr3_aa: ASSYRQVEGYT
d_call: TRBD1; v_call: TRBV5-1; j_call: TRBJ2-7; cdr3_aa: ASSRLGQGDYEQY
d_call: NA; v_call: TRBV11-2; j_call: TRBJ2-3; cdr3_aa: ASSPGIYATDTQY
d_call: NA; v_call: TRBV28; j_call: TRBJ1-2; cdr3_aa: ASSLRQRDNYGYT
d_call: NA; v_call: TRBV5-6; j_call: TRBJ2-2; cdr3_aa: ASSLWAGTTGELF
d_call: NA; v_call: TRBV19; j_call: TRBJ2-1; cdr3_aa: ASSAGTVNEQF
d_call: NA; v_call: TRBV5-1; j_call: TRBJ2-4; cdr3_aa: ASSFRGDIQY
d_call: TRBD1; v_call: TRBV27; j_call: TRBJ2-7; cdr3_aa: ASRPTGAYSYEQY
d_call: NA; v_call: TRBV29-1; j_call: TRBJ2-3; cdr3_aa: SARTGTDTQY
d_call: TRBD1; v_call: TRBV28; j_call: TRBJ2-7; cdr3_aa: ASSLQGVGYEQY
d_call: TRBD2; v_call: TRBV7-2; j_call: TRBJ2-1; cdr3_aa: ASSLSVAGGENEQF
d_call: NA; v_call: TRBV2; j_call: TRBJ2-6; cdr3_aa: ASSFPSGANVLT
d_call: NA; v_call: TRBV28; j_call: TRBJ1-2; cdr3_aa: ASSPPTATNYGYT
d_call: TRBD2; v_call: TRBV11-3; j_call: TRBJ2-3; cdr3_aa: ASTQGGATDTQY
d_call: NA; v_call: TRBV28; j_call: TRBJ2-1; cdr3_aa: ATVQGKHEQF
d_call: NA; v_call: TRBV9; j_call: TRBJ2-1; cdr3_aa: ASSPRDWGVNEQF
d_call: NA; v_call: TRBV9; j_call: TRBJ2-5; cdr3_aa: ASSASGALGTQY
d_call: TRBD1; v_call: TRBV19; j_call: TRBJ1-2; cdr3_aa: ASTEQGGAYGYT
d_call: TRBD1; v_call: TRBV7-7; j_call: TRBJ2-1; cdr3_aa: ASSPGTGPNNEQF
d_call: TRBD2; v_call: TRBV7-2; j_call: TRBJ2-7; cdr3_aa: ASSNRTSGSRPYEQY